These 14 T cell receptor beta chains were all obtained from the same sample, sequenced in a study of T cell repertoires in cytomegalovirus infection. Using its own MiXCR run on the reads, TCRdb lists one record per CDR3 protein. Here the sample spans about 920,000 distinct CDR3 sequences, roughly 30% being singletons. No antigens are known for them. The starting material was cultured CD8+ T cells from PBMCs, obtained from culture after CMV antigen stimulation. The receptor set was obtained from a human donor in good health (CMV status not recorded). Some clones in this sample may be carry-over from other donors' samples.

This clonotype was observed a few times. This chain joins TRBV15 and TRBJ1-1; maybe TRBD1 (6 bases). Trimming cost V 9 bases and J 4 bases, with 15 bases left between them. CDR1 is LNHNV and CDR2 is YYDKDF in the germline V gene (reference sequence). The CDR3 contains 13 residues. The CDR3 loop is CATYSQGTTEAFF. CDR3 nucleotide sequence: TGTGCCACTTATTCACAGGGCACCACTGAAGCTTTCTTT.

The chain links TRBV6-1 to TRBJ2-3; 7 bases fit TRBD2. V gave up 0 bases and J gave up 2 bases; unmatched junction bases: 8. Germline lookup yields CDR1 MNHNS and CDR2 SASEGT. The CDR3 contains 17 residues. This CDR3 is CASSEAGRGRDTDTQYF. For the CDR3, the DNA is TGTGCCAGCAGTGAAGCTGGACGGGGGAGGGACACAGATACGCAGTATTTT.

This clonotype was detected a few times. The V and J genes are TRBV7-9 and TRBJ2-5; tentative D call: TRBD2 (5 bases). The V and J ends lost 5 bases and 3 bases respectively, with 28 bases between them. CDR3 length: 19 residues. Germline assignment: CDR1 SEHNR and CDR2 FQNEAQ (reference sequence). The CDR3: CASSTLEEVHSFLEETQYF. The DNA of the CDR3 is TGTGCCAGCAGCACCCTAGAGGAGGTTCACAGTTTCCTCGAAGAGACCCAGTACTTC. Drawing the rest from reference TRBV7-9 and TRBJ2-5, the complete variable domain is DTGVSQNPRHKITKRGQNVTFRCDPISEHNRLYWYRQTLGQGPEFLTYFQNEAQLEKSRLLSDRFSAERPKGSFSTLEIQRTEQGDSAMYLCASSTLEEVHSFLEETQYFGPGTRLLVL.

V usage is TRBV29-1 and J usage is TRBJ2-1; D not resolved. Trimming removed 0 bases at V and 8 bases at J, with 20 bases between. The CDR3 has 16 amino acids. In germline, CDR1 is SQVTM, CDR2 ANQGSEA. The CDR3 DNA sequence: TGCAGCGTTGAAGATCGCGTGGCTACAACAACTGATGAGCAGTTCTTC. Translated: CSVEDRVATTTDEQFF.

This clonotype was seen at least ten times. V usage is TRBV7-2 and J usage is TRBJ2-2, with D uncertain. The CDR3 consists of 15 residues. Trimming pared 1 base from V and 4 bases from J, leaving 10 bases between. CDR1 is SGHTA and CDR2 is FQGNSA in the germline V gene. The CDR3 nucleotides are TGTGCCAGCAGCTTAGAAGGGCACCGCACCGGGGAGCTGTTTTTT. It encodes CASSLEGHRTGELFF.

The table lists this clonotype with a few counts. V is TRBV25-1 and J is TRBJ1-1; maybe TRBD1 (5 bases). The germline V and J ends were trimmed by 1 base and 0 bases, with 9 bases remaining between them. Germline CDR1 and CDR2: MGHDK and SYGVNS. This CDR3 contains 15 residues. The CDR3 sequence: CASSESRGMNTEAFF. CDR3 DNA: TGTGCCAGCAGTGAATCACGGGGGATGAACACTGAAGCTTTCTTT. Full variable domain (rest looked up from reference TRBV25-1 and TRBJ1-1): EADIYQTPRYLVIGTGKKITLECSQTMGHDKMYWYQQDPGMELHLIHYSYGVNSTEKGDLSSESTVSRIRTEHFPLTLESARPSHTSQYLCASSESRGMNTEAFFGQGTRLTVV.

This clonotype was detected ten times or more. The chain couples TRBV7-2 to TRBJ2-7; D is perhaps TRBD1 (5 bases). CDR3 length: 13 amino acids. Deletions cut 1 base from V and 6 bases from J, with 10 bases between. The germline gives CDR1 SGHTA, CDR2 FQGNSA. CDR3 region: CASSLDLGLEQYF. Written as DNA, the CDR3 is TGTGCCAGCAGCTTAGATCTGGGGCTCGAGCAGTACTTC.

As concerns this clonotype: A junction boundary mismatches the germline segment, possibly from a read error. The chain is built from TRBV4-1 and TRBJ1-5, with D possibly TRBD1 on 5 matching bases. CDR3 length: 16 amino acids. Germline V gene sequence: CDR1 MGHRA, CDR2 YSYEKL. CDR3 region: CANSPGAGRDNQPQHF. The CDR3 region has the DNA TGCGCCAACAGCCCCGGCGCAGGGAGAGACAATCAGCCCCAGCATTTT.

This clonotype was seen more than once but under ten times. Here the CDR3 reads CASSFRALDEQYF. DNA for the CDR3: TGTGCCAGCAGCTTTAGGGCCCTCGACGAGCAGTACTTC. The chain combines TRBV5-4 with TRBJ2-7; D unclear. Germline V gives CDR1 SGHNT, CDR2 YYREEE (reference sequence). The CDR3 sequence is 13 residues long. Trimming left V 2 bases short and J 5 bases short, with 11 bases between.

This clonotype was counted only a few times. V usage is TRBV7-2 and J usage is TRBJ1-5; 9 bases map to TRBD1. This CDR3 is 16 amino acids long. Trimming took 1 base from V and 5 from J; bases not matched to a gene: 6. Germline V lookup: CDR1 SGHTA, CDR2 FQGNSA. The CDR3 loop reads CASSLGGQGFYQPQHF. The CDR3 region has the DNA TGTGCCAGCAGCTTAGGGGGACAGGGATTCTATCAGCCCCAGCATTTT.

This clonotype was observed a few times. The chain links TRBV28 to TRBJ1-6; D remains ambiguous. Germline V gene sequence: CDR1 MDHEN, CDR2 SYDVKM. The CDR3 runs to 14 residues. The ends were cut back, 7 bases at V and 2 bases at J, with 9 bases in the middle. The CDR3 DNA is TGTGCCAGCAAAGGCAGAACCTATAATTCACCCCTCCACTTT. Translating it yields CASKGRTYNSPLHF.

This clonotype has more than one count but fewer than ten. This rearrangement joins TRBV29-1 to TRBJ2-3; either TRBD1 or TRBD2 may supply D (6 bases each). Germline loops: CDR1 SQVTM, CDR2 ANQGSEA. With 2 bases removed from V and 4 bases from J, the gap between germline ends came to 22 bases. CDR3 length equals 17 residues. CDR3 coding DNA: TGCAGCGTTGAATGGGGGGCGGGCTGGACGAGCGCAGATACGCAGTATTTT. As protein: CSVEWGAGWTSADTQYF.

This clonotype was observed once. The rearrangement joins TRBV20-1 to TRBJ2-3; the match to TRBD2 covers 10 bases. Germline values: CDR1 DFQATT, CDR2 SNEGSKA (reference sequence). J was trimmed by 4 bases and V by 0 bases; bases with no gene match: 19. The CDR3 totals 20 residues. The CDR3 protein is CSARDQPSGGLGRVADTQYF. CDR3 DNA: TGCAGTGCTAGAGATCAGCCTAGCGGGGGCCTCGGAAGGGTGGCAGATACGCAGTATTTT.

V usage is TRBV6-1 and J usage is TRBJ2-7, with D possibly being TRBD2 (6 bases). The CDR3 extends over 13 amino acids. In germline, CDR1 is MNHNS, CDR2 SASEGT. V was shortened by 1 base and J by 2 bases, with 6 bases between the two germline ends. CDR3 loop: CASSEGTTYEQYV. The CDR3 region has the DNA TGTGCCAGCAGTGAAGGGACTACCTACGAGCAGTACGTC.